The rows below give T cell receptor beta chains drawn from one sample of a study of T-cell reconstitution after alpha-beta-depleted transplantation in children. TCRdb called the PCR reads again in MiXCR, with one record for every CDR3 protein. The table lists around 600,000 distinct CDR3 sequences, roughly 23% of them singletons. This specimen was PBMCs, mostly from graft donor cells, taken 360 days after TCRalphabeta/CD19-depleted stem cell transplant. Every receptor here comes from a boy younger than two who had a stem cell transplant for acute myeloid leukemia, so the T cells may come from the graft donor. CDR3s include the opening cysteine and the closing phenylalanine or tryptophan. The D gene is left open where the match is weak. The size entry is marked missing in some rows and otherwise reads once, few, many or a size class.

CDR3nt: TGCAGTGCGCGAGGACAGGGAAATATGGACTACGAGCAGTACTTC; CDR3aa: CSARGQGNMDYEQYF; d_gene: TRBD1; abundance: many; j_gene: TRBJ2-7; v_gene: TRBV20-1
CDR3nt: TGTGCCAGCAGTGAAGCGCTGGGGGGGGGCTCACCCTACGAGCAGTACTTC; CDR3aa: CASSEALGGGSPYEQYF; d_gene: -; abundance: many; j_gene: TRBJ2-7; v_gene: TRBV2
CDR3nt: TGTGCCAGCAGCTTAGCGGGTTGGGGGGCTGAGCAGTTCTTC; CDR3aa: CASSLAGWGAEQFF; d_gene: -; abundance: many; j_gene: TRBJ2-1; v_gene: TRBV7-8
CDR3nt: TGTGCCAGTACAAGGGCCCCCTACGAGCAGTACTTC; CDR3aa: CASTRAPYEQYF; d_gene: -; abundance: -; j_gene: TRBJ2-7; v_gene: TRBV12-3/TRBV12-4
CDR3nt: TGTGCCACCAGTGATTTGCGAGGCACTGAAGCTTTCTTT; CDR3aa: CATSDLRGTEAFF; d_gene: -; abundance: many; j_gene: TRBJ1-1; v_gene: TRBV24-1
CDR3nt: TGTGCCAGCAGCCAACTAGCGGGGTCCTCCTACAATGAGCAGTTCTTC; CDR3aa: CASSQLAGSSYNEQFF; d_gene: TRBD2; abundance: many; j_gene: TRBJ2-1; v_gene: TRBV3-1
CDR3nt: TGTGCCAGCAGTTTGGGGCTAGTAAGCTCCTACAATGAGCAGTTCTTC; CDR3aa: CASSLGLVSSYNEQFF; d_gene: -; abundance: many; j_gene: TRBJ2-1; v_gene: TRBV12-3/TRBV12-4
CDR3nt: TGTGCCAGCAGCCCAGAAATGACAGGGATGAACACTGAAGCTTTCTTT; CDR3aa: CASSPEMTGMNTEAFF; d_gene: TRBD1; abundance: few; j_gene: TRBJ1-1; v_gene: TRBV9
CDR3nt: TGCAGTGCTAGACGAACAGGGATTAATTCACCCCTCCACTTT; CDR3aa: CSARRTGINSPLHF; d_gene: -; abundance: many; j_gene: TRBJ1-6; v_gene: TRBV20-1
CDR3nt: TGCAGTGCTAGTGCGGGGACAGGGTGGAGCAATGAGCAGTTCTTC; CDR3aa: CSASAGTGWSNEQFF; d_gene: TRBD1; abundance: many; j_gene: TRBJ2-1; v_gene: TRBV20-1
CDR3nt: TGCAGTGCTAGAGATTTCAGGGGCCGGGAAAAACTGTTTTTT; CDR3aa: CSARDFRGREKLFF; d_gene: -; abundance: few; j_gene: TRBJ1-4; v_gene: TRBV20-1
CDR3nt: TGTGCCAGCTCAACGTCCGGACACCGGGGGGAGACCCAGTACTTC; CDR3aa: CASSTSGHRGETQYF; d_gene: -; abundance: -; j_gene: TRBJ2-5; v_gene: TRBV18
CDR3nt: TGTGCCAGCCTTCGGGCGACCGGGGAGCTGTTTTTT; CDR3aa: CASLRATGELFF; d_gene: -; abundance: many; j_gene: TRBJ2-2; v_gene: TRBV12-3/TRBV12-4
CDR3nt: TGTGCCAGCACCTACCGGGCAGAATACAATGAGCAGTTCTTC; CDR3aa: CASTYRAEYNEQFF; d_gene: -; abundance: few; j_gene: TRBJ2-1; v_gene: TRBV6-1
CDR3nt: TGCAGTGCTAGAGATGGACGGACTAGCGGGGACGAGCAGTACTTC; CDR3aa: CSARDGRTSGDEQYF; d_gene: TRBD2; abundance: many; j_gene: TRBJ2-7; v_gene: TRBV20-1
CDR3nt: TGCAGTGCTACTAACTTAGACAGGGGAAACACTGAAGCTTTCTTT; CDR3aa: CSATNLDRGNTEAFF; d_gene: TRBD1; abundance: -; j_gene: TRBJ1-1; v_gene: TRBV20-1
CDR3nt: TGTGCCAGCAGTTTAAAGGCAGGGGGACCTGGGGCCAACGTCCTGACTTTC; CDR3aa: CASSLKAGGPGANVLTF; d_gene: TRBD1; abundance: few; j_gene: TRBJ2-6; v_gene: TRBV27
CDR3nt: TGCAGCGTACACCACCGCGGGGGGGCATCAGATACGCAGTATTTT; CDR3aa: CSVHHRGGASDTQYF; d_gene: TRBD2; abundance: many; j_gene: TRBJ2-3; v_gene: TRBV29-1
CDR3nt: TGTGCCAGCAGTTACTCTAGCGAACCCTACAATGAGCAGTTCTTC; CDR3aa: CASSYSSEPYNEQFF; d_gene: -; abundance: -; j_gene: TRBJ2-1; v_gene: TRBV6-5
CDR3nt: TGCAGTGCTAGCGGTAGGGCTGGGACCCTAGTTGTTGATGAGCAGTTCTTC; CDR3aa: CSASGRAGTLVVDEQFF; d_gene: -; abundance: -; j_gene: TRBJ2-1; v_gene: TRBV20-1
CDR3nt: TGCAGCGTTGAAGGGTTCAACTATGGCTACACCTTC; CDR3aa: CSVEGFNYGYTF; d_gene: -; abundance: -; j_gene: TRBJ1-2; v_gene: TRBV29-1
CDR3nt: TGTGCCACCAATGATCGCGGGGGGGCGGATGAGCAGTTCTTC; CDR3aa: CATNDRGGADEQFF; d_gene: TRBD2; abundance: many; j_gene: TRBJ2-1; v_gene: TRBV6-1
CDR3nt: TGTGCCAGCAGTTACTCACTAGCGGGGGGACTCGATGAGCAGTTCTTC; CDR3aa: CASSYSLAGGLDEQFF; d_gene: TRBD2; abundance: many; j_gene: TRBJ2-1; v_gene: TRBV6-5
CDR3nt: TGCAGCGTTGAAGAAGGTCACGAGCAGTTCTTC; CDR3aa: CSVEEGHEQFF; d_gene: -; abundance: many; j_gene: TRBJ2-1; v_gene: TRBV29-1
CDR3nt: TGTGCCAGCAGAACCGACAGGGCCCCCACCTACGAGCAGTACTTC; CDR3aa: CASRTDRAPTYEQYF; d_gene: TRBD1; abundance: -; j_gene: TRBJ2-7; v_gene: TRBV27
CDR3nt: TGTGCCAGCTCACACGGACTGGTCTCCTACGAGCAGTACTTC; CDR3aa: CASSHGLVSYEQYF; d_gene: -; abundance: -; j_gene: TRBJ2-7; v_gene: TRBV18
CDR3nt: TGTGCCAGCAGTTACTGGGACAGGGGAACAGATACGCAGTATTTT; CDR3aa: CASSYWDRGTDTQYF; d_gene: TRBD1; abundance: -; j_gene: TRBJ2-3; v_gene: TRBV6-2/TRBV6-3
CDR3nt: TGTGCCAGCAGTGAGGACTCTCTCGGTACGCAGTATTTT; CDR3aa: CASSEDSLGTQYF; d_gene: -; abundance: few; j_gene: TRBJ2-3; v_gene: TRBV25-1
CDR3nt: TGTGCCAGCCTCGGGTCAAGAAGTGAGCAGTTCTTC; CDR3aa: CASLGSRSEQFF; d_gene: -; abundance: few; j_gene: TRBJ2-1; v_gene: TRBV27